This T cell receptor beta chain was found in a study of blood T cell repertoires in COVID-19. Across the study: Both acute and convalescent COVID-19 samples were obtained from the United States, Italy and Spain. PBMCs, B-cell-depleted T cells, or T cells were the source of the cDNA or gDNA that made up the material.

Per the original data handling: Reference gene primer amplification yielded estimated nucleated cell counts. Clones were read by immunoSEQ multiplex PCR, and TCRdb kept only the in-frame ones, dropping some. That table supplies the V and J calls and clone size; D and trimming were determined from the DNA. The sample holds 95,000 to 110,000 clones, 70% to 90% seen once. Per germline, CDR1 SGHNT and CDR2 YENEEA. The V end was cut by 4 bases, the J end by 6 bases, with 10 bases between. This CDR3 comprises 13 residues. This chain links TRBV11-3 with TRBJ2-1; D might be TRBD1 (6 bases). What was sequenced was peripheral blood. This receptor was obtained from a human donor in a cohort sampled during active COVID-19. CDR3 sequence reads: CASSWGQPNEQFF. The DNA for the CDR3 is TGTGCCAGCAGCTGGGGACAACCCAATGAGCAGTTCTTC.